The sequence of this TCR beta chain was determined in a study of T cells in Graves' hyperthyroidism and ophthalmopathy. Overall study results and limits: Researchers report that a 13 V-J model separated ophthalmopathy from stable hyperthyroidism.

This CDR3 is built from 13 residues. Losses at the gene ends were 4 bases for V and 10 bases for J; bases not matched to a gene: 6. CDR1 is SGHNT, CDR2 YYREEE, per germline (reference sequence). Note on this clonotype: What it recognizes is unknown.

Amplification targeted TCR beta CDR3 regions from RNA transcripts. Primed by the HTBI set, a first-round RT-PCR was run on the TCR CDR3. MiXCR, run by TCRdb on the multiplex PCR reads, gives a single entry per CDR3 protein. The sample has hundreds of thousands of distinct CDR3 sequences, over 15% seen once. This sequence originates from a woman younger than 35 with Graves' ophthalmopathy. Sample: blood. V and J are TRBV5-4 and TRBJ1-2; 11 bases fit TRBD1. Written as DNA, the CDR3 is TGTGCCAGCAGCCCGGACAGGGGGCGGGCCTACACCTTC. It translates to CASSPDRGRAYTF.